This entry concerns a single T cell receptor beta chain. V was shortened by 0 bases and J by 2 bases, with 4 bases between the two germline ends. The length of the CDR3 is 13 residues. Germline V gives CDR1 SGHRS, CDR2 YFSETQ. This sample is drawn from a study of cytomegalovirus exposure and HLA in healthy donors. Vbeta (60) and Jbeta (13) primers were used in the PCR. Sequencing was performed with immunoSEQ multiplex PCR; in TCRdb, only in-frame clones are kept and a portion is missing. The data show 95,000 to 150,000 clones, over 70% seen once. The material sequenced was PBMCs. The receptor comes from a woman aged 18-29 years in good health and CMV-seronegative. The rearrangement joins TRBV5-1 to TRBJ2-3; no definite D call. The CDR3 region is CASSLGATDTQYF. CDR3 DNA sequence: TGCGCCAGCAGCTTGGGCGCCACAGATACGCAGTATTTT. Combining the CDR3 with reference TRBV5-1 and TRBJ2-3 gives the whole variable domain KAGVTQTPRYLIKTRGQQVTLSCSPISGHRSVSWYQQTPGQGLQFLFEYFSETQRNKGNFPGRFSGRQFSNSRSEMNVSTLELGDSALYLCASSLGATDTQYFGPGTRLTVL.